This T cell receptor (beta chain) was retrieved from a study of CD8+CD57+ T cells in acquired aplastic anemia. Study-wide context: Sorted CD4+ plus CD8+ cells gave DNA averaging 3.2 ug.

On this clonotype itself: Antigen: not known.

General study results and limits: Overlapping CD8+ CDR3 repertoires of patients and controls contained approximately 29 shared sequences.

Trimming removed 5 bases at V and 0 bases at J, with 17 bases between. CDR3 length: 17 amino acids. Per the germline V gene, CDR1 is SGHTA and CDR2 is FQGNSA. The TCR beta profiling, which covered VDJ combination and CDR3 sequence, was carried out using genomic DNA as the template. TCRdb reprocessed the reads via MiXCR and lists one record per CDR3 protein. The repertoire holds 250,000 to 300,000 distinct CDR3 sequences, with approximately 56% as singletons. The sequencing input was sorted CD4+, CD8+, or CD8+CD57+ T cells (not recorded which) from PBMCs. This rearrangement joins TRBV7-2 to TRBJ1-5; tentatively, D is TRBD1 (6 bases). The TCR originated in a human donor with severe aplastic anemia or a healthy control (not recorded which). The CDR3 DNA is TGTGCCAGCAGCGCGGAAGGGACAACCCGTAGCAATCAGCCCCAGCATTTT. Translating it yields CASSAEGTTRSNQPQHF.